Presented here are 16 T cell receptor beta chains from one specimen sequenced in a study of vaccination and CD4 T cells after COVID-19. No antigen has been assigned to these receptors. Once obtained from cultured CD4+ T cells, the DNA was sequenced using the Oncomine TCR Beta short-read assay. TCRdb passed the PCR reads through MiXCR, listing each CDR3 protein once. The sample carries about 26,000 distinct CDR3 sequences, 50% recorded once. Specified treatment: roughly 10-day PBMC culture with coronavirus spike peptide pools or control peptides (ViraFEST assay). This specimen consisted of CD4+ T cells from blood, cultured in vitro, obtained before SARS-CoV-2 vaccination. The receptors were gathered from a human donor who received a COVID-19 vaccine.

V usage is TRBV7-3 and J usage is TRBJ1-1, with TRBD1 matching over 10 bases. The length of the CDR3 is 14 residues. J was trimmed by 6 bases and V by 5 bases; bases with no gene match: 6. The germline CDR1 and CDR2 sequences are SGHTA and FQGTGA. In DNA, the CDR3 is TGTGCCAGCAGCCCAGACAGGGGGCGGGCTGAAGCTTTCTTT. Its protein is CASSPDRGRAEAFF. Together with reference TRBV7-3 and TRBJ1-1, the CDR3 gives the full variable domain: GAGVSQTPSNKVTEKGKYVELRCDPISGHTALYWYRQSLGQGPEFLIYFQGTGAADDSGLPNDRFFAVRPEGSVSTLKIQRTERGDSAVYLCASSPDRGRAEAFFGQGTRLTVV.

Of note for this clonotype: A junction boundary mismatches the germline segment, possibly from a read error. The rearrangement joins TRBV5-4 to TRBJ1-3; TRBD1 matches 8 bases. This CDR3 has 15 amino acids. Germline-derived CDR1 and CDR2 are SGHNT and YYREEE (reference sequence). The CDR3 DNA reads as TGTGTCAGCAGCTTGTCAGGGGGCACTGGAAACACCATATATTTT. It yields the protein CVSSLSGGTGNTIYF.

The chain recombines TRBV20-1 with TRBJ2-1; 11 nucleotides align to TRBD2. Germline V lookup: CDR1 DFQATT, CDR2 SNEGSKA (reference sequence). The V and J ends lost 0 bases and 3 bases, in that order; junction bases with no gene match: 4. The CDR3 runs to 16 residues. CDR3 in amino acids: CSARELAGGLYNEQFF. The CDR3 DNA is TGCAGTGCTAGAGAGCTAGCGGGGGGCCTCTACAATGAGCAGTTCTTC.

The genes are TRBV7-9 and TRBJ2-3; 9 bases map to TRBD2. The CDR3 is made up of 18 amino acids. With 5 bases clipped from V and 2 bases from J, the junction kept 14 bases outside the gene matches. Germline loops: CDR1 SEHNR, CDR2 FQNEAQ (reference sequence). In DNA form, the CDR3 reads TGTGCCAGCAGCGGTCGACTAGCGGTGCCCTCCGCCACAGATACGCAGTATTTT. Its translation: CASSGRLAVPSATDTQYF.

V is TRBV12-3 or TRBV12-4 and J is TRBJ2-7; 7 bases fit TRBD1. CDR3 length: 16 residues. With V trimmed by 5 bases and J by 3 bases, 13 bases remained unmatched. CDR3 loop: CASSINRDRSGYEQYF. In DNA, the CDR3 is TGTGCCAGCAGTATAAACCGGGACAGATCGGGCTACGAGCAGTACTTC.

The CDR3 DNA reads TGTGCCAGCAGCTTAGGGGGCGGCAGCGTACGCACAGATACGCAGTATTTT. Translation gives CASSLGGGSVRTDTQYF. V is TRBV5-4 and J is TRBJ2-3; 7 bases align to TRBD1. Unmatched junction bases numbered 10, after V lost 2 bases and J lost 1 base. From germline, CDR1 is SGHNT and CDR2 YYREEE (reference sequence). CDR3 length equals 17 residues.

This clonotype has a single count. The chain links TRBV7-6 to TRBJ2-1; 7 positions match TRBD2. Germline V gene sequence: CDR1 SGHVS, CDR2 FNYEAQ. The junction had 9 bases not matched to a gene; V was cut back by 1 base and J by 9 bases. The CDR3 has 15 residues. CDR3 protein: CASSLENTGEGEQFF. The DNA of the CDR3 is TGTGCCAGCAGCTTAGAGAATACGGGGGAGGGTGAGCAGTTCTTC.

This chain uses TRBV6-1 with TRBJ1-3; no firm D call. CDR3 length: 14 residues. V shed 6 bases and J shed 4 bases, with 13 bases lying between them. Germline CDR1 MNHNS, CDR2 SASEGT. CDR3 loop: CASSRRADGNTIYF. The CDR3 nucleotides read TGTGCCAGCAGCCGACGGGCAGACGGAAACACCATATATTTT.

This chain links TRBV7-9 with TRBJ1-4; 10 nucleotides match TRBD1. Germline CDR1 is SEHNR and CDR2 is FQNEAQ (reference sequence). The CDR3 contains 15 residues. V shed 3 bases and J 10 bases; nucleotides not matched to a gene: 8. The CDR3 here is CASSFGGQGFRKLFF. In nucleotides, the CDR3 is TGTGCCAGCAGCTTTGGGGGACAGGGGTTTAGAAAACTGTTTTTT. Full variable domain (outside the CDR3, taken from reference TRBV7-9 and TRBJ1-4): DTGVSQNPRHKITKRGQNVTFRCDPISEHNRLYWYRQTLGQGPEFLTYFQNEAQLEKSRLLSDRFSAERPKGSFSTLEIQRTEQGDSAMYLCASSFGGQGFRKLFFGSGTQLSVL.

The V call is TRBV20-1, the J call TRBJ2-1, with D perhaps TRBD2 (5 bases). V lost 5 bases, J lost 7 bases, and 21 bases lay in between. The germline V gene encodes CDR1 DFQATT and CDR2 SNEGSKA (reference sequence). The CDR3 contains 15 residues. The CDR3 sequence is CSAPPDEGARNEQFF. As DNA, the CDR3 is TGCAGTGCTCCCCCCGATGAGGGTGCGCGGAATGAGCAGTTCTTC.

The CDR3 DNA reads as TGTGCCACCAGGGACAGTAATGAAAAACTGTTTTTT. As protein: CATRDSNEKLFF. This rearrangement joins TRBV24-1 to TRBJ1-4; D may be TRBD1 (6 bases). Germline V gene lookup returns CDR1 KGHDR and CDR2 SFDVKD. The V gene lost 7 bases and the J gene lost 4 bases, with 6 bases spanning the gap. The CDR3 spans 12 residues.

This sequence joins TRBV20-1 and TRBJ1-1; no definite D call. This CDR3 comprises 13 residues. Trimming took 5 bases from V and 0 from J, leaving 10 bases between them. Germline CDR1 reads DFQATT; CDR2 reads SNEGSKA (reference sequence). The CDR3 region is CSAPILVNTEAFF. The CDR3 DNA reads TGCAGTGCTCCGATCCTAGTGAACACTGAAGCTTTCTTT.

This clonotype appeared a few times. The chain joins TRBV7-8 to TRBJ1-1, with a weak D call TRBD1 (5 bases). From germline, CDR1 is SGHVS and CDR2 FQNEAQ. The CDR3 loop spans 15 amino acids. V lost 3 bases and J 4 bases, leaving 15 bases between the germline ends. In nucleotides, the CDR3 is TGTGCCAGCAGCTTGGAGGGGCGCATGAGCACTGAAGCTTTCTTT. Its protein is CASSLEGRMSTEAFF.

This clonotype came up a few times. The V and J genes are TRBV2 and TRBJ1-3; D gene uncertain. V lost 7 bases and J lost 0, with 10 bases in between. The CDR3 covers 14 residues. Per germline, CDR1 SNHLY and CDR2 FYNNEI. CDR3 in DNA: TGTGCCAGCACCAGCAGAGGCTCTGGAAACACCATATATTTT. As protein: CASTSRGSGNTIYF.

The chain uses TRBV12-3 or TRBV12-4 and TRBJ1-3; D remains ambiguous. The CDR3 covers 16 residues. V was cut by 2 bases and J by 4 bases, with 15 bases left in between. CDR3 region: CASSLIRAVLGNTIYF. In DNA form, the CDR3 reads TGTGCCAGCAGTTTAATTCGGGCCGTCTTAGGAAACACCATATATTTT.

The chain recombines TRBV7-9 with TRBJ1-1, with D possibly matching TRBD1 (5 bases). The CDR3 totals 15 residues. Germline CDR1 and CDR2: SEHNR and FQNEAQ (reference sequence). V lost 4 bases to trimming and J lost 1 base, with 13 bases between them. CDR3 in DNA: TGTGCCAGCAGCTACCGGGACTTTCGGAACACTGAAGCTTTCTTT. Encoded protein: CASSYRDFRNTEAFF.